One sample yielded the 30 T cell receptor beta chains listed below, sequenced in a study of CD8 T cells in Susac syndrome. Random hexamers primed reverse transcription of roughly 0.5 to 1 ug RNA. TCRdb independently ran MiXCR on the immunoSEQ multiplex PCR reads; one entry per CDR3 protein. The sample contains roughly 150,000 distinct CDR3 sequences, approximately 96% of which appear only once. Sequencing input: CD8+ T cells from PBMCs. The receptor source for this set is a human donor with multiple sclerosis.

This chain joins TRBV14 and TRBJ1-2, with D possibly TRBD1 on 6 matching bases. The CDR3 totals 15 residues. Germline V gene sequence: CDR1 SGHDN, CDR2 FVKESK. The ends were cut back, 5 bases at V and 0 bases at J, with 13 bases in the middle. This CDR3 is CASSEFTGSNYGYTF. The CDR3 nucleotides are TGTGCCAGCAGCGAATTCACAGGGTCTAACTATGGCTACACCTTC.

The gene calls are TRBV29-1 and TRBJ2-1; a possible D gene is TRBD2 (6 bases). The CDR3 has 12 residues. Germline CDR1 SQVTM, CDR2 ANQGSEA. DNA of the CDR3: TGCACCTTTCGGGGGTCACACAATGAGCAGTTCTTC. Protein sequence: CTFRGSHNEQFF.

The chain employs TRBV2 and TRBJ2-7, with 7 bases aligning to TRBD1. The germline CDR1 and CDR2 sequences are SNHLY and FYNNEI. Trimming removed 6 bases from V and 2 bases from J; junction bases left unmatched: 4. The CDR3 runs to 13 residues. Here the CDR3 reads CASRDRAPYEQYF. The CDR3 nucleotides read TGTGCCAGCAGAGACAGGGCCCCCTACGAGCAGTACTTC. Drawing the rest from reference TRBV2 and TRBJ2-7, the complete variable domain is EPEVTQTPSHQVTQMGQEVILRCVPISNHLYFYWYRQILGQKVEFLVSFYNNEISEKSEIFDDQFSVERPDGSNFTLKIRSTKLEDSAMYFCASRDRAPYEQYFGPGTRLTVT.

V usage is TRBV29-1 and J usage is TRBJ1-1, with D possibly TRBD1 on 6 matching bases. This CDR3 has 13 residues. Trimming cost V 5 bases and J 4 bases, with 14 bases left between them. CDR1 and CDR2 (germline): SQVTM, ANQGSEA. The CDR3 spells CSVLQGDGTEAFF. The CDR3 DNA reads as TGCAGCGTTTTACAGGGAGACGGCACTGAAGCTTTCTTT.

The rearrangement uses TRBV10-2 and TRBJ2-1, with 13 bases aligning to TRBD2. This CDR3 spans 15 amino acids. Germline V gene sequence: CDR1 WSHSY, CDR2 SAAADI. V lost 7 bases, J lost 4 bases, and 4 bases stayed unmatched. CDR3 sequence (DNA): TGCGCCAGCACCTCACTAGCGGGGGGGTACAATGAGCAGTTCTTC. Translated: CASTSLAGGYNEQFF.

This chain uses TRBV30 with TRBJ2-7; the D gene is possibly TRBD1 (6 bases). V was trimmed by 2 bases and J by 2 bases, leaving 16 bases between them. Germline V gene sequence: CDR1 GTSNPN, CDR2 SVGIG (reference sequence). CDR3 length: 15 amino acids. Here the CDR3 reads CAWSPTGQWTYEQYF. CDR3 in DNA: TGTGCCTGGAGTCCCACCGGACAGTGGACCTACGAGCAGTACTTC.

The chain employs TRBV19 and TRBJ2-2, with 8 bases lining up with TRBD2. Germline V CDR1 and CDR2: LNHDA, SQIVND (reference sequence). The CDR3 extends over 15 amino acids. The V gene end was trimmed by 5 bases and the J gene end by 1 base; junction bases not matched to a gene: 3. The CDR3 reads CASSRGGMNTGELFF. The CDR3 nucleotides are TGTGCCAGTAGTCGGGGGGGAATGAACACCGGGGAGCTGTTTTTT.

The chain has TRBV6-5 and TRBJ1-2, with D unclear. CDR1 MNHEY and CDR2 SVGAGI come from the germline V gene. CDR3 length equals 13 residues. The V and J ends lost 6 bases and 8 bases respectively, with 16 bases between them. This CDR3 is CASSPSRGEGYTF. The DNA for the CDR3 is TGTGCCAGCAGCCCCTCCCGAGGAGAGGGCTACACCTTC.

This clonotype appeared once. This chain joins TRBV6-2 or TRBV6-3 and TRBJ2-1, with D possibly called TRBD1 or TRBD2 (5 bases each). From germline, CDR1 is MNHEY and CDR2 SVGEGT. This CDR3 is built from 22 residues. The V gene lost 5 bases and the J gene lost 6 bases, with 38 bases spanning the gap. The CDR3, as DNA: TGTGCCAGCAGTCAGTCGGTGGCGTCGGGACCAGAGCTCCTAGGGTATGGCAATGAGCAGTTCTTC. Translated: CASSQSVASGPELLGYGNEQFF.

The J gene is TRBJ2-1, the V gene TRBV28; 8 bases are shared with TRBD2. Germline CDR1 reads MDHEN; CDR2 reads SYDVKM. V lost 6 bases, J lost 3 bases, and 7 bases stayed unmatched. CDR3 length: 15 residues. The CDR3 DNA follows: TGTGCCAGCAGGCCTCGCGGGGGGATCTACAATGAGCAGTTCTTC. Its protein product is CASRPRGGIYNEQFF.

The V and J genes are TRBV28 and TRBJ2-7; D is perhaps TRBD2 (6 bases). Germline values: CDR1 MDHEN, CDR2 SYDVKM. Trimming removed 5 bases at V and 2 bases at J, with 22 bases between. The CDR3 is made up of 17 amino acids. CDR3 sequence (DNA): TGTGCCAGCAGTCGTTCACCGAGGGAGGATTTCACCTACGAGCAGTACTTC. It encodes CASSRSPREDFTYEQYF.

The chain uses TRBV19 and TRBJ1-6, with 7 bases lining up with TRBD1. The germline V gene encodes CDR1 LNHDA and CDR2 SQIVND (reference sequence). This CDR3 spans 14 amino acids. V lost 5 bases and J lost 6; bases outside the gene matches: 4. The CDR3 coding sequence is TGTGCCAGTAGTTCCCCAGGGGGTAATTCACCCCTCCACTTT. Amino acid sequence: CASSSPGGNSPLHF. Filled out from reference TRBV19 and TRBJ1-6, the complete variable domain reads DGGITQSPKYLFRKEGQNVTLSCEQNLNHDAMYWYRQDPGQGLRLIYYSQIVNDFQKGDIAEGYSVSREKKESFPLTVTSAQKNPTAFYLCASSSPGGNSPLHFGNGTRLTVT.

This chain links TRBV9 with TRBJ2-3; 7 bases line up with TRBD1. Germline CDR1 reads SGDLS; CDR2 reads YYNGEE. This CDR3 spans 16 amino acids. With 3 bases clipped from V and 0 bases from J, the junction kept 7 bases outside the gene matches. CDR3 protein: CASSATGTSSTDTQYF. The CDR3 DNA sequence: TGTGCCAGCAGCGCGACAGGGACCTCTAGCACAGATACGCAGTATTTT. Full variable domain (rest looked up from reference TRBV9 and TRBJ2-3): DSGVTQTPKHLITATGQRVTLRCSPRSGDLSVYWYQQSLDQGLQFLIQYYNGEERAKGNILERFSAQQFPDLHSELNLSSLELGDSALYFCASSATGTSSTDTQYFGPGTRLTVL.

This clonotype was observed a few times. V gene TRBV27 combines with J gene TRBJ2-2, with no clear D. The CDR3 extends over 13 amino acids. CDR1 is MNHEY, CDR2 SMNVEV, per germline (reference sequence). The V gene lost 2 bases and the J gene lost 4 bases, with 5 bases spanning the gap. In nucleotides, the CDR3 is TGTGCCAGCAGTTTAGGGGTCACCGGGGAGCTGTTTTTT. It specifies CASSLGVTGELFF.

This sequence joins TRBV7-9 and TRBJ1-1; 7 positions match TRBD1. V shed 5 bases and J 2 bases; nucleotides not matched to a gene: 8. CDR1 is SEHNR, CDR2 FQNEAQ, per germline (reference sequence). CDR3 length: 15 amino acids. The CDR3 nucleotides are TGTGCCAGCAGCCGAAGAACAGGGGCTAACACTGAAGCTTTCTTT. It codes for CASSRRTGANTEAFF.

V gene TRBV20-1 combines with J gene TRBJ2-1; no definite D call. Germline loops: CDR1 DFQATT, CDR2 SNEGSKA (reference sequence). V lost 6 bases to trimming and J lost 2 bases, with 17 bases between them. This CDR3 is built from 15 residues. The CDR3 region is CSAAAPHRTYNEQFF. Written as DNA, the CDR3 is TGCAGTGCGGCCGCCCCGCACCGCACCTACAATGAGCAGTTCTTC.

The chain combines TRBV20-1 with TRBJ2-7, with a weak D call TRBD1 (5 bases). CDR3 length: 10 residues. The ends were cut back, 4 bases at V and 5 bases at J, with 6 bases in the middle. CDR1 is DFQATT and CDR2 is SNEGSKA in the germline V gene (reference sequence). CDR3 residues: CSAKGNEQYF. The CDR3 DNA reads as TGCAGTGCTAAGGGGAACGAGCAGTACTTC.

This chain joins TRBV7-9 and TRBJ2-7; 9 nucleotides align to TRBD1. The length of the CDR3 is 16 residues. The germline V gene has CDR1 SEHNR and CDR2 FQNEAQ (reference sequence). Trimming took 2 bases from V and 3 from J; bases not matched to a gene: 8. CDR3 coding DNA: TGTGCCAGCAGCTTAACTTCGGGACAGGGCCACTACGAGCAGTACTTC. Translation: CASSLTSGQGHYEQYF. Complete variable domain (other parts from reference TRBV7-9 and TRBJ2-7): DTGVSQNPRHKITKRGQNVTFRCDPISEHNRLYWYRQTLGQGPEFLTYFQNEAQLEKSRLLSDRFSAERPKGSFSTLEIQRTEQGDSAMYLCASSLTSGQGHYEQYFGPGTRLTVT.

The CDR3 sequence is CSARSITNTGELFF. DNA for the CDR3: TGCAGTGCTAGATCCATAACGAACACCGGGGAGCTGTTTTTT. V usage is TRBV20-1 and J usage is TRBJ2-2; no definite D call. CDR3 length: 14 amino acids. Germline CDR1 is DFQATT and CDR2 is SNEGSKA (reference sequence). Between the trimmed V and J ends, which lost 2 bases and 0 bases, there was a span of 7 bases.

The V and J genes are TRBV3-1 and TRBJ2-1, with a tentative D call TRBD2 (7 bases). V was pared by 1 base and J by 5 bases, with 12 bases between. CDR3 length: 15 amino acids. Germline V CDR1 and CDR2: LGHDT, YNNKEL (reference sequence). DNA for the CDR3: TGTGCCAGCAGCCAAGGGGGGGAGGGGGACAATGAGCAGTTCTTC. Protein sequence: CASSQGGEGDNEQFF.

CDR3 bases: TGTGCCAGCAGTTACTCCATCGCAGGGAGGAATGAGCAGTTCTTC. The encoded protein is CASSYSIAGRNEQFF. The chain has TRBV6-5 and TRBJ2-1; a weak D match, TRBD2 (6 bases). V was clipped by 0 bases and J by 7 bases, with 13 bases between them. The CDR3 length is 15 residues. Germline lookup yields CDR1 MNHEY and CDR2 SVGAGI.

The chain employs TRBV30 and TRBJ2-2; no firm D call. This CDR3 has 14 residues. The V gene lost 2 bases and the J gene lost 4 bases, with 11 bases spanning the gap. Germline values: CDR1 GTSNPN, CDR2 SVGIG (reference sequence). CDR3 region: CAWSLGSGTGELFF. DNA for the CDR3: TGTGCCTGGAGTTTAGGGTCAGGCACCGGGGAGCTGTTTTTT.

The rearrangement uses TRBV27 and TRBJ1-2; D unclear. This CDR3 is built from 16 residues. V was clipped by 7 bases and J by 3 bases, with 21 bases between them. Germline values: CDR1 MNHEY, CDR2 SMNVEV (reference sequence). CDR3 sequence reads: CASTQKGTVRDYGYTF. Here the CDR3 DNA reads TGTGCCAGCACCCAGAAGGGTACGGTCCGGGACTATGGCTACACCTTC.

J is TRBJ1-1 and V is TRBV9; perhaps TRBD1 as D (5 bases). The germline V and J ends were trimmed by 0 bases and 1 base, with 7 bases remaining between them. The CDR3 is made up of 14 amino acids. Germline CDR1 is SGDLS and CDR2 is YYNGEE. CDR3 loop: CASSVGDQNTEAFF. CDR3 nucleotides: TGTGCCAGCAGCGTAGGGGACCAGAACACTGAAGCTTTCTTT.

The rearrangement uses TRBV11-2 and TRBJ1-4, with 11 bases aligning to TRBD1. CDR3 length: 16 residues. Germline V gene sequence: CDR1 SGHAT, CDR2 FQNNGV. The V and J ends lost 2 bases and 6 bases, in that order; junction bases with no gene match: 5. CDR3 DNA: TGTGCCAGCAGCTTACGGGACAGGGGGGCTGATGAAAAACTGTTTTTT. It translates to CASSLRDRGADEKLFF.

The chain uses TRBV9 and TRBJ2-7, with D maybe TRBD2 (5 bases). CDR3 length: 15 amino acids. V gave up 4 bases and J gave up 2 bases, with 16 bases separating them. Germline CDR1 reads SGDLS; CDR2 reads YYNGEE. CDR3 sequence: CASSPWESGAYEQYF. The CDR3 nucleotides read TGTGCCAGCAGCCCCTGGGAGTCGGGCGCCTACGAGCAGTACTTC.

This chain connects TRBV12-5 to TRBJ1-6; D gene unclear. The germline V gene has CDR1 LGHNT and CDR2 FRNRAP. This CDR3 has 15 amino acids. V lost 2 bases, J lost 7 bases, and 12 bases lay in between. This chain's CDR3 is CASGLSAAMNSPLHF. The DNA of the CDR3 is TGTGCTAGTGGTTTGTCGGCAGCGATGAATTCACCCCTCCACTTT.

This chain links TRBV7-3 with TRBJ2-3; D is unclear. Trimming took 1 base from V and 4 from J, leaving 9 bases between them. The CDR3 is 14 residues long. Germline CDR1 reads SGHTA; CDR2 reads FQGTGA. The CDR3 region is CASSLRHMPDTQYF. The CDR3 coding sequence is TGTGCCAGCAGCTTAAGGCACATGCCAGATACGCAGTATTTT.

This sequence joins TRBV20-1 and TRBJ2-5; tentative D call: TRBD1 (6 bases). Germline CDR1 DFQATT, CDR2 SNEGSKA (reference sequence). This CDR3 is built from 16 residues. V was shortened by 7 bases and J by 2 bases, with 23 bases between the two germline ends. Here the CDR3 reads CSVKPPDRSSQETQYF. As DNA, the CDR3 is TGCAGTGTCAAGCCCCCGGACAGATCCTCTCAAGAGACCCAGTACTTC.

The DNA for the CDR3 is TGTGCCAGCAGTTTCTCGTGGGGAGACTCAAGCAATCAGCCCCAGCATTTT. This sequence encodes CASSFSWGDSSNQPQHF. V gene TRBV27 combines with J gene TRBJ1-5, with unresolved D. Germline loops: CDR1 MNHEY, CDR2 SMNVEV (reference sequence). This CDR3 has 17 amino acids. The V gene lost 3 bases and the J gene lost 1 base, with 16 bases spanning the gap.